This passage covers 21 T cell receptor beta chains from one sample sequenced in a study of identical twins. Via MiXCR, TCRdb re-called the 5' RACE reads, giving one row per CDR3 protein. The repertoire holds nearly 200,000 distinct CDR3 sequences, with approximately 16% as singletons. These sequences were also reported in another study, on T cells expressing NK-cell markers.

The sequenced sample was CD8+ T cells sorted from blood. These receptors were collected from a young woman in good health.

This clonotype was recorded many times. The chain has TRBV6-1 and TRBJ1-5; unclear D gene. The V and J ends lost 6 bases and 11 bases respectively, with 17 bases between them. The CDR3 has 13 amino acids. CDR1 MNHNS and CDR2 SASEGT come from the germline V gene. The CDR3: CASSPNTGVAQHF. The CDR3, as DNA: TGTGCCAGCAGCCCCAATACTGGGGTAGCCCAGCATTTT.

The genes are TRBV7-2 and TRBJ2-7; perhaps TRBD1 as D (6 bases). Germline V CDR1 and CDR2: SGHTA, FQGNSA. V was clipped by 2 bases and J by 3 bases, with 11 bases between them. CDR3 length equals 14 residues. CDR3 sequence reads: CASSLPGALYEQYF. The CDR3 region has the DNA TGTGCCAGCAGCTTACCAGGGGCTCTCTACGAGCAGTACTTC.

The chain is built from TRBV20-1 and TRBJ2-7, with TRBD2 as a possible D gene (5 bases). This CDR3 spans 11 amino acids. V was clipped by 0 bases and J by 7 bases, with 7 bases between them. Germline V gene data show CDR1 as DFQATT and CDR2 as SNEGSKA (reference sequence). CDR3 sequence: CSARDRGEQYF. The CDR3 DNA is TGCAGTGCTAGAGATCGGGGAGAGCAGTACTTC.

The chain is built from TRBV7-2 and TRBJ2-7; maybe TRBD1 (7 bases). The CDR3 has 15 amino acids. Deletions cut 1 base from V and 2 bases from J, with 12 bases between. Per germline, CDR1 SGHTA and CDR2 FQGNSA. Written as DNA, the CDR3 is TGTGCCAGCAGCTTAGAGGGCAGGGGGGCCTACGAGCAGTACTTC. Protein sequence: CASSLEGRGAYEQYF.

This clonotype appeared a few times. The chain uses TRBV7-8 and TRBJ2-1, with 8 positions matching TRBD2. The germline CDR1 and CDR2 sequences are SGHVS and FQNEAQ. V shed 3 bases and J 7 bases; nucleotides not matched to a gene: 14. This CDR3 has 17 residues. The CDR3 loop is CASSFPREGLVTNEQFF. Written as DNA, the CDR3 is TGTGCCAGCAGCTTCCCCCGGGAGGGACTAGTGACAAATGAGCAGTTCTTC.

This clonotype has just a few counts. This CDR3 reads CATSRASSDEQFF. DNA for the CDR3: TGTGCCACCAGCAGAGCCTCTAGCGATGAGCAGTTCTTC. The rearrangement uses TRBV15 and TRBJ2-1; D is perhaps TRBD2 (6 bases). This CDR3 has 13 amino acids. Deletions cut 1 base from V and 8 bases from J, with 9 bases between. Germline assignment: CDR1 LNHNV and CDR2 YYDKDF (reference sequence).

This clonotype has only one observation. V is TRBV12-3 or TRBV12-4 and J is TRBJ2-3; D uncertain. The V end lost 2 bases, the J end lost 4 bases, and 7 bases lay between the germline ends. The CDR3 length is 13 residues. The CDR3 nucleotides are TGTGCCAGCAGTTTACCTACTTCAGATACGCAGTATTTT. It codes for CASSLPTSDTQYF.

V gene TRBV4-3 combines with J gene TRBJ2-7; unclear D gene. The germline V gene has CDR1 LGHNA and CDR2 YSLEER. This CDR3 is built from 16 residues. Trimming shortened V by 0 bases and J by 5 bases, and 17 bases separated the two germline ends. CDR3 region: CASSQDHGQARHEQYF. DNA of the CDR3: TGCGCCAGCAGCCAAGATCATGGGCAGGCCCGCCACGAGCAGTACTTC.

The rearrangement uses TRBV6-2 or TRBV6-3 and TRBJ2-1; perhaps TRBD2 as D (6 bases). The V end lost 6 bases, the J end lost 0 bases, and 12 bases lay between the germline ends. Germline CDR1 and CDR2: MNHEY and SVGEGT. The CDR3 is 15 amino acids. CDR3 region: CASRQGTPSYNEQFF. The CDR3, as DNA: TGTGCCAGCAGGCAAGGGACTCCCTCCTACAATGAGCAGTTCTTC.

This clonotype was found many times. J is TRBJ2-1 and V is TRBV28; no reliable D call. Per the germline V gene, CDR1 is MDHEN and CDR2 is SYDVKM. The germline V and J ends were trimmed by 6 bases and 6 bases, with 3 bases remaining between them. The CDR3 has 10 residues. CDR3 sequence (DNA): TGTGCCAGCAGAGGCAATGAGCAGTTCTTC. It is translated as CASRGNEQFF.

This clonotype was observed a handful of times. The chain is built from TRBV7-9 and TRBJ1-1; D not certain. This CDR3 spans 10 amino acids. V lost 4 bases and J lost 10, with 7 bases in between. In germline, CDR1 is SEHNR, CDR2 FQNEAQ (reference sequence). CDR3 sequence reads: CASSSGVAFF. The CDR3 region has the DNA TGTGCCAGCAGCTCTGGGGTAGCTTTCTTT.

Comments on this clonotype: In this CDR3 the conserved last residue, phenylalanine or tryptophan, is missing, so a read error is likely. The DNA is omitted, as the CDR3 cannot be located on it reliably, and the CDR3 follows TCRdb's listing. The chain uses TRBV11-3 and TRBJ2-1; TRBD1, the table's D call, lacks a check against the DNA. CDR1 and CDR2 (germline): SGHNT, YENEEA. The CDR3 is made up of 13 amino acids, end residues included. CDR3 sequence: CASTTLSGTGRIL.

The chain has TRBV13 and TRBJ2-1, with TRBD2 matching 7 bases. After removal of 5 bases from V and 8 bases from J, the junction contained 12 bases not matched to a gene. Germline values: CDR1 PRHDT, CDR2 FYEKMQ (reference sequence). The CDR3 sequence is 15 residues long. The CDR3 coding sequence is TGTGCCAGCAGCCCCGAGGGCGGGAGCACCGATGAGCAGTTCTTC. Amino acids: CASSPEGGSTDEQFF.

Only a few counts were recorded for this clonotype. The chain employs TRBV6-2 or TRBV6-3 and TRBJ2-1; the match to TRBD1 covers 12 bases. This CDR3 region has 20 residues. After removal of 2 bases from V and 5 bases from J, the junction contained 16 bases not matched to a gene. From germline, CDR1 is MNHEY and CDR2 SVGEGT. CDR3 sequence (DNA): TGTGCCAGCAGTTACATCGGATTCTTGAGGGGACAGGGGGCGAACAATGAGCAGTTCTTC. This codes for CASSYIGFLRGQGANNEQFF.

The gene calls are TRBV20-1 and TRBJ2-2; 7 bases match TRBD2. Germline V lookup: CDR1 DFQATT, CDR2 SNEGSKA (reference sequence). The junction had 9 bases not matched to a gene; V was cut back by 2 bases and J by 3 bases. CDR3 length: 16 amino acids. This CDR3 is CSARSPNSGYTGELFF. DNA of the CDR3: TGCAGTGCTAGATCCCCGAATAGCGGGTACACCGGGGAGCTGTTTTTT.

This clonotype was seen a handful of times. The chain has TRBV10-3 and TRBJ1-1; D is undetermined. V was cut by 2 bases and J by 4 bases, with 5 bases left in between. The V gene's germline CDR1 is ENHRY and CDR2 SYGVKD. CDR3 length: 12 residues. The CDR3 DNA is TGTGCCATCAGTGAGGACGGCACTGAAGCTTTCTTT. Protein product: CAISEDGTEAFF.

This CDR3 reads CSVVSGERVDTQYF. The CDR3 DNA is TGCAGCGTTGTTAGCGGGGAGCGGGTAGATACGCAGTATTTT. This sequence joins TRBV29-1 and TRBJ2-3; TRBD2 agrees at 8 bases. The ends lost 4 bases at V and 5 bases at J; junction bases unmatched: 8. Germline V gene sequence: CDR1 SQVTM, CDR2 ANQGSEA. The CDR3 is 14 residues long.

This clonotype was counted only a few times. The CDR3 region has the DNA TGTGCCAGCAGCCCCGTAGGTGGACTAGCAGCAGATACGCAGTATTTT. This codes for CASSPVGGLAADTQYF. The genes are TRBV7-2 and TRBJ2-3, with 8 bases identical to TRBD2. Germline assignment: CDR1 SGHTA and CDR2 FQGNSA. V shed 5 bases, J shed 4 bases, and the junction held 11 bases outside the gene matches. CDR3 length: 16 amino acids.

The chain joins TRBV7-6 to TRBJ2-1, with TRBD2 matching over 11 bases. The V gene's germline CDR1 is SGHVS and CDR2 FNYEAQ. V lost 1 base and J lost 8; bases outside the gene matches: 7. The CDR3 totals 16 residues. CDR3 DNA sequence: TGTGCCAGCAGCTTAGTAGCGGGAGGGCCAGGGGATGAGCAGTTCTTC. As protein: CASSLVAGGPGDEQFF.

This chain links TRBV11-1 with TRBJ2-1; TRBD2 matches 7 bases. This CDR3 spans 19 amino acids. The germline V gene encodes CDR1 SGHAT and CDR2 FQDESV (reference sequence). With 4 bases clipped from V and 0 bases from J, the junction kept 15 bases outside the gene matches. The CDR3: CASSSLTSGVPSSYNEQFF. The CDR3, as DNA: TGTGCCAGCAGCTCCCTCACCAGCGGGGTTCCAAGCTCCTACAATGAGCAGTTCTTC.

The chain has TRBV5-6 and TRBJ2-6; D call uncertain. There are 12 residues in the CDR3. In germline, CDR1 is SGHDT, CDR2 YYEEEE. V lost 7 bases and J lost 2, with 4 bases in between. This chain's CDR3 is CASGPGANVLTF. The CDR3 coding sequence is TGTGCCAGCGGGCCTGGGGCCAACGTCCTGACTTTC.